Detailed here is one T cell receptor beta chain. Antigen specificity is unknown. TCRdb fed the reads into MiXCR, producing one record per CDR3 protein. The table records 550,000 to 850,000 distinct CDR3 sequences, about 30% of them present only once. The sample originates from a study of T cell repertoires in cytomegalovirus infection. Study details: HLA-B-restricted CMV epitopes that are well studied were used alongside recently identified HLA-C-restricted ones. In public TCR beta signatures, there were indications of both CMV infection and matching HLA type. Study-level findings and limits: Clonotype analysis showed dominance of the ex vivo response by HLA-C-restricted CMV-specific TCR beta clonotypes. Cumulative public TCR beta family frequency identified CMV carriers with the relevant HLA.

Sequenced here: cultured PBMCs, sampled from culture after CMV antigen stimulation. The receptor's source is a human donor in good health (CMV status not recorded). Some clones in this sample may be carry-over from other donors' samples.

For the CDR3, the DNA is TGTGCCAGCAGCAGGGGCCGACGGGACGAGCAGTACTTC. As protein: CASSRGRRDEQYF. V is TRBV11-2 and J is TRBJ2-7; tentatively, D is TRBD1 (5 bases). The CDR3 is 13 amino acids. Germline V gives CDR1 SGHAT, CDR2 FQNNGV. V lost 5 bases, J lost 5 bases, and 13 bases lay in between.